This entry describes one TCR beta chain. Germline-derived CDR1 and CDR2 are KGHSH and LQKENI. The CDR3 is made up of 15 amino acids. V lost 4 bases and J lost 5, with 17 bases in between. The sample belongs to a study of cytomegalovirus exposure and HLA in healthy donors. With 60 Vbeta and 13 Jbeta primers, the PCR was carried out. Produced via immunoSEQ multiplex PCR; TCRdb's table is partial and in-frame only. Of under 150,000 clones detected, roughly 72% appear once; the ten largest clones hold around 4.2%. The V and J genes are TRBV18 and TRBJ1-2, with D possibly matching TRBD1 (5 bases). The origin of this receptor is a woman aged 40 to 50 in good health and CMV-seropositive. The sample was PBMCs. As DNA, the CDR3 is TGTGCCAGCTCACGGGGCGCGGTCGACCAATATGGCTACACCTTC. It codes for CASSRGAVDQYGYTF.